This T cell receptor (beta chain) is drawn from a study of cytomegalovirus exposure and HLA in healthy donors. Study-wide results and limits: In an earlier analysis, in approximately 570 donors, most V segments appeared productive either ~90% or ~30% of the time. The Asian-associated ancestry cluster reportedly had fewer N-insertions than the roughly 700-donor mean in a later analysis. There were several of the most significant clusters that appeared linked to common viral pathogens in a later analysis.

Germline CDR1 MGHRA, CDR2 YSYEKL. The length of the CDR3 is 19 residues. The ends lost 4 bases at V and 0 bases at J; junction bases unmatched: 12. Remarks on this clone: Its antigen is unknown.

The PCR had 60 Vbeta and 13 Jbeta primers. Per the study methods: Among the unique TCR beta chains that a later analysis counted, about 84 million in all, some 10 million were shared. Clones were read by immunoSEQ multiplex PCR, and TCRdb kept only the in-frame ones, dropping some. Clone size and the V and J calls come from that table; the DNA yielded D and trimming. The sample shows 150,000 to 190,000 clones, around 72% of them seen only once. The sequence derives from a man in his late teens or twenties in good health and CMV-seronegative. This chain links TRBV4-1 with TRBJ2-2; 9 bases align to TRBD2. Material: PBMCs. In DNA, the CDR3 is TGCGCCAGCAGCCGCCTAGGGGGGACTAGCCCCGCGAACACCGGGGAGCTGTTTTTT. This encodes CASSRLGGTSPANTGELFF.